This TCR beta chain was captured by sequencing in a study of regulatory T cells in long-lasting Graves disease. Across the whole study: Persistence in Graves' disease required over 5 years of antithyroid drugs plus positive TSH receptor antibodies.

In building TCR beta libraries, iRepertoire HTBI primers were used together with Arm-PCR of CDR3 regions. One entry per CDR3 protein results from TCRdb running MiXCR on the multiplex PCR reads. The sample has about 340,000 distinct CDR3 sequences; around 19% are singletons. Points from the study as a whole: Samples came from peripheral blood alone, without thyroid tissue.

Details on this clonotype: Its antigen remains unknown.

CDR3 length: 12 residues. Germline V gene data show CDR1 as SQVTM and CDR2 as ANQGSEA. Trimming removed 7 bases from V and 1 base from J, with 5 bases in between. As for time point: persistent/refractory GD, antithyroid drugs over 5 years with positive TRAb. From RNA extracted from PBMCs, the TCR library was made. The chain employs TRBV29-1 and TRBJ2-6; D gene ambiguous. The TCR sequence derives from a female donor with Graves disease. Sequenced here: peripheral blood mononuclear cells (PBMCs), sampled when the disease was refractory, from a patient treated with antithyroid drugs. CDR3 sequence reads: CSAYSGANVLTF. CDR3 nucleotides: TGCAGCGCCTATTCTGGGGCCAACGTCCTGACTTTC.